The 5 T cell receptor beta chains below all came from one sample that was sequenced in a study of CD8 T cells in Susac syndrome. RNA was extracted with the RNeasy kit, and a quantity of about 0.45 to 1 ug was reverse transcribed using random hexamers. TCRdb re-called the immunoSEQ multiplex PCR reads with MiXCR, one entry per CDR3 protein. The sample records 250,000 to 350,000 distinct CDR3 sequences, 92% being singletons. The sequenced material came from CD4+ T cells from PBMCs. All receptors come from a human donor with multiple sclerosis.

This chain joins TRBV12-3 or TRBV12-4 and TRBJ2-5; possible D gene TRBD1, 6 bases. Between the trimmed V and J ends, which lost 4 bases and 2 bases, there was a span of 11 bases. The CDR3 runs to 14 residues. The CDR3 loop reads CASSSPGVQETQYF. Written as DNA, the CDR3 is TGTGCCAGCAGTTCACCAGGGGTTCAAGAGACCCAGTACTTC.

CDR3 sequence reads: CASSYSGGQGGQNIQYF. Written as DNA, the CDR3 is TGTGCCAGCAGTTACTCGGGGGGACAGGGAGGTCAAAACATTCAGTACTTC. The chain employs TRBV6-5 and TRBJ2-4, with 9 bases identical to TRBD1. Germline V CDR1 and CDR2: MNHEY, SVGAGI. The J segment lost 5 bases and the V segment lost 0 bases, leaving 8 bases of the junction unmatched. The CDR3 runs 17 residues.

The chain recombines TRBV6-2 or TRBV6-3 with TRBJ2-3; D possibly corresponds to TRBD2 (7 bases). The CDR3 totals 16 residues. Germline V gene data show CDR1 as MNHEY and CDR2 as SVGEGT. V gave up 7 bases and J gave up 4 bases, with 21 bases separating them. CDR3: CASTTRSGGGADTQYF. The CDR3 DNA reads TGTGCCAGCACCACCCGATCGGGGGGCGGCGCAGATACGCAGTATTTT.

The chain uses TRBV24-1 and TRBJ2-5, with D perhaps TRBD2 (6 bases). The germline V gene has CDR1 KGHDR and CDR2 SFDVKD. V lost 8 bases to trimming and J lost 0 bases, with 15 bases between them. This CDR3 is built from 15 residues. The CDR3 spells CATTRLDYDQETQYF. CDR3 DNA: TGTGCCACCACCCGTTTGGACTACGACCAAGAGACCCAGTACTTC.

The gene calls are TRBV12-3 or TRBV12-4 and TRBJ2-1; D possibly matches TRBD1 or TRBD2 (5 bases each). The CDR3 sequence is 15 residues long. V lost 5 bases, J lost 11 bases, and 22 bases lay in between. The CDR3 bases are TGTGCCAGCAGTCCACCCCCGGGACCAGGCGGTCAGCAGTTCTTC. Translating it yields CASSPPPGPGGQQFF.